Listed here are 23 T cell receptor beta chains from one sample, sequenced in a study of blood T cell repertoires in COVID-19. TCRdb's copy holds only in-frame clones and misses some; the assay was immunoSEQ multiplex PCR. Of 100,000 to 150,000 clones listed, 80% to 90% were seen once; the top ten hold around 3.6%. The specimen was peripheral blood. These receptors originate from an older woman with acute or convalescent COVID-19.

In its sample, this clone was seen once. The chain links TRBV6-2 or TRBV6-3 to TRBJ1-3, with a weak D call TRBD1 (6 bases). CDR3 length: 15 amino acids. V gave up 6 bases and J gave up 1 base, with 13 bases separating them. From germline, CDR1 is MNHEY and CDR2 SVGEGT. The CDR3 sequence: CASSYAGASGNTIYF. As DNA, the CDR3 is TGTGCCAGCAGCTATGCGGGGGCGTCTGGAAACACCATATATTTT.

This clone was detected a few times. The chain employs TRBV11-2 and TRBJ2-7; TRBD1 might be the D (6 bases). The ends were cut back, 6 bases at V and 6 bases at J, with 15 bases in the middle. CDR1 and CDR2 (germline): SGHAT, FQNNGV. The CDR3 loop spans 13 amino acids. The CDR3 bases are TGTGCCAGCAGTGGACAGTCGGGCCGCGAGCAGTACGTC. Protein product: CASSGQSGREQYV.

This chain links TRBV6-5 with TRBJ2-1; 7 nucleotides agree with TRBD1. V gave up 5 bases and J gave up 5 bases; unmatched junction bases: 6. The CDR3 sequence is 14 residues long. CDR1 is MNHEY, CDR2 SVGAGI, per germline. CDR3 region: CASSSGDRDNEQFF. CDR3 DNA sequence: TGTGCCAGCAGTAGCGGCGACAGGGACAATGAGCAGTTCTTC.

This chain's CDR3 is CASAREVGEQFF. CDR3 in DNA: TGCGCCAGCGCTCGAGAGGTCGGTGAGCAGTTCTTC. The chain has TRBV5-1 and TRBJ2-1; no definite D call. Per germline, CDR1 SGHRS and CDR2 YFSETQ. Between the trimmed V and J ends, which lost 7 bases and 9 bases, there was a span of 14 bases. This CDR3 spans 12 amino acids.

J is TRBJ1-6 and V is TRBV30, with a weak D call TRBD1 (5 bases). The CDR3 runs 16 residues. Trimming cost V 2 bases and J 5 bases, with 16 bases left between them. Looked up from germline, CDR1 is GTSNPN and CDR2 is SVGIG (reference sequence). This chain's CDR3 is CAWSFRARGDNSPLHF. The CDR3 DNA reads TGTGCCTGGAGTTTCCGGGCCCGGGGGGATAATTCACCCCTCCACTTT.

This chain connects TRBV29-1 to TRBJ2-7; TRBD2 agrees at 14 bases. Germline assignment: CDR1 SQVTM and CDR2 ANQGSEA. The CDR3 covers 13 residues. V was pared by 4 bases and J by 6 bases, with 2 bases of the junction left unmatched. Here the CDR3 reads CSVAGLAGGEQYV. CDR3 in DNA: TGCAGCGTTGCAGGACTAGCGGGAGGCGAGCAGTACGTC.

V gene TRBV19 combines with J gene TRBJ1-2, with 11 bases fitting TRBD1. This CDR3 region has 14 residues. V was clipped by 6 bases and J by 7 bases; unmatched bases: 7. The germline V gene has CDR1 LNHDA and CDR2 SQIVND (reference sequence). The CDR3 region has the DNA TGTGCCAGTAGGGGGGACAGGGGGATTGCTGGCTACACCTTC. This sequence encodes CASRGDRGIAGYTF.

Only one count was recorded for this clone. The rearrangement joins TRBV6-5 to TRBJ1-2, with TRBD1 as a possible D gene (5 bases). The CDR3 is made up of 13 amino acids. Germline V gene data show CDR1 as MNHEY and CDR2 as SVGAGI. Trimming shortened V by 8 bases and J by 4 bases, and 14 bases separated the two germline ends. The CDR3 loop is CASVRGYGYGYTF. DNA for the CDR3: TGTGCCAGCGTCCGGGGGTACGGCTATGGCTACACCTTC.

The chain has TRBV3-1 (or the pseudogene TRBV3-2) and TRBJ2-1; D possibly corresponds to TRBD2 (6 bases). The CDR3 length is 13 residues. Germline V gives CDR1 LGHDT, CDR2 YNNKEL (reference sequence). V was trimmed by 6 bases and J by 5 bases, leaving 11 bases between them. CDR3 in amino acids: CASSRGLNNEQFF. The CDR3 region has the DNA TGTGCCAGCAGTCGTGGACTAAACAATGAGCAGTTCTTC.

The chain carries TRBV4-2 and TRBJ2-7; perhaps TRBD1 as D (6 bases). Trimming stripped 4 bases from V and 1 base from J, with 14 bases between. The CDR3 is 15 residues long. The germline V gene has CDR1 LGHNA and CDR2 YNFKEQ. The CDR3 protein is CASSREAGVSYEQYF. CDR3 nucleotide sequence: TGTGCCAGCAGCCGGGAAGCAGGGGTTTCCTACGAGCAGTACTTC.

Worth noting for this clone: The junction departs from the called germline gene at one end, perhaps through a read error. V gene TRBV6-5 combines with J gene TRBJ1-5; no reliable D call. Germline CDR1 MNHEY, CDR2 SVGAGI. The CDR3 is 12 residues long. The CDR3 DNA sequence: TGTGCCAGCACGGGTAGCGATCAGCCCCAGCATTTT. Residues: CASTGSDQPQHF.

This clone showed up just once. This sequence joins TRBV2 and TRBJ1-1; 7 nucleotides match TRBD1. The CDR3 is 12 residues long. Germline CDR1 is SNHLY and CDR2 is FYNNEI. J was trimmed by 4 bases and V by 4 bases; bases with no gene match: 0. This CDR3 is CASSGQGTEAFF. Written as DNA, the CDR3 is TGTGCCAGCAGTGGACAGGGCACTGAAGCTTTCTTT.

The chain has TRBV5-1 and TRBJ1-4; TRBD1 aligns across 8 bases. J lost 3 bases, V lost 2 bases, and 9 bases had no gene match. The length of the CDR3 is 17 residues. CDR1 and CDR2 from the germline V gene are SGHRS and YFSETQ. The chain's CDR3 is CASSLGQGAQANEKLFF. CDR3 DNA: TGCGCCAGCAGCTTAGGGCAGGGGGCGCAGGCTAATGAAAAACTGTTTTTT.

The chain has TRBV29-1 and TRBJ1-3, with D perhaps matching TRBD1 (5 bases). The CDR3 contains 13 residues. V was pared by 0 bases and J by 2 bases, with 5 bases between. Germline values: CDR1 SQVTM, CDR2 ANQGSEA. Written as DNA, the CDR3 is TGCAGCGTTGAAGAAGGGGCTGGAAACACCATATATTTT. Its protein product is CSVEEGAGNTIYF.

The CDR3 DNA reads TGTGCCAGCAGCTTGGAGGGCCGAACGGAGACCCAGTACTTC. Translation: CASSLEGRTETQYF. The chain joins TRBV9 to TRBJ2-5, with D possibly matching TRBD2 (6 bases). The CDR3 runs to 14 residues. Trimming took 4 bases from V and 5 from J, leaving 15 bases between them. The germline V gene encodes CDR1 SGDLS and CDR2 YYNGEE.

CDR3 DNA sequence: TGTGCCAGCAGCCAAGGTTTCGGGGGAGGGGAAAAACTGTTTTTT. As protein: CASSQGFGGGEKLFF. The V and J genes are TRBV3-1 (or the pseudogene TRBV3-2) and TRBJ1-4; TRBD1 is a possible D gene (5 bases). The germline gives CDR1 LGHDT, CDR2 YNNKEL (reference sequence). V lost 1 base to trimming and J lost 8 bases, with 14 bases between them. This CDR3 comprises 15 residues.

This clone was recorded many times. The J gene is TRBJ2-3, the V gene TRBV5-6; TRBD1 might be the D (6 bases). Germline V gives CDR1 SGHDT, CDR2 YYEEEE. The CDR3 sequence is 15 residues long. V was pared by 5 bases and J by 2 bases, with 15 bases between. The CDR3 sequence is CASRGARRHTDTQYF. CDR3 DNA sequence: TGTGCCAGCAGGGGGGCCCGACGGCACACAGATACGCAGTATTTT.

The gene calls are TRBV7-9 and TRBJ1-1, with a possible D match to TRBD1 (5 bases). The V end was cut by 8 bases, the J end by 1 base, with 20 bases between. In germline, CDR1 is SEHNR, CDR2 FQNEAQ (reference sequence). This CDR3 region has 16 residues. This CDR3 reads CASHYSGAGGNTEAFF. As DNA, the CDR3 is TGTGCCAGCCACTACTCGGGAGCCGGGGGGAACACTGAAGCTTTCTTT.

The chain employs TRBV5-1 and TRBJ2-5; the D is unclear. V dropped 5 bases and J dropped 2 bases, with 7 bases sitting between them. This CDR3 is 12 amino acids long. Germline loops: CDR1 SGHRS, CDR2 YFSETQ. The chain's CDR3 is CASRILQETQYF. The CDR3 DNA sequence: TGCGCCAGCAGAATTCTACAAGAGACCCAGTACTTC.

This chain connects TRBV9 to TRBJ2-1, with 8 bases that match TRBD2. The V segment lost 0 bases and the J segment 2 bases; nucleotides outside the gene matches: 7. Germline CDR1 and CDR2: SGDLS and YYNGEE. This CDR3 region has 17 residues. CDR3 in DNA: TGTGCCAGCAGCGTAGGATTTGCGGGAGGAGCCTACAATGAGCAGTTCTTC. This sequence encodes CASSVGFAGGAYNEQFF.

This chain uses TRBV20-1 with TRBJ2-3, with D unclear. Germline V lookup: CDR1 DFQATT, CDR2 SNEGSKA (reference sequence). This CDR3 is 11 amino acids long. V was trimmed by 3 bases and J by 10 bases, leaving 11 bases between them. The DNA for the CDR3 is TGCAGTGCTAGTACCAGTGTCCCGCAGTATTTT. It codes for CSASTSVPQYF.

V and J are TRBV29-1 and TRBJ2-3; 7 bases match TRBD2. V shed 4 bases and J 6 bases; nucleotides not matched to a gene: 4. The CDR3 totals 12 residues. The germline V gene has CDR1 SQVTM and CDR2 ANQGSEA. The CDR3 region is CSVGLASDTQYF. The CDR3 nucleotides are TGCAGCGTTGGACTAGCATCCGATACGCAGTATTTT.

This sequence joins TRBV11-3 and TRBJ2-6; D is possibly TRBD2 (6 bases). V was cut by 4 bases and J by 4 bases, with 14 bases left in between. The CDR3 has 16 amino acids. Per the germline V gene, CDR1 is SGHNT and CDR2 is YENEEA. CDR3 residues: CASSWDGGLGANVLTF. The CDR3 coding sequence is TGTGCCAGCAGCTGGGACGGGGGTCTCGGGGCCAACGTCCTGACTTTC.